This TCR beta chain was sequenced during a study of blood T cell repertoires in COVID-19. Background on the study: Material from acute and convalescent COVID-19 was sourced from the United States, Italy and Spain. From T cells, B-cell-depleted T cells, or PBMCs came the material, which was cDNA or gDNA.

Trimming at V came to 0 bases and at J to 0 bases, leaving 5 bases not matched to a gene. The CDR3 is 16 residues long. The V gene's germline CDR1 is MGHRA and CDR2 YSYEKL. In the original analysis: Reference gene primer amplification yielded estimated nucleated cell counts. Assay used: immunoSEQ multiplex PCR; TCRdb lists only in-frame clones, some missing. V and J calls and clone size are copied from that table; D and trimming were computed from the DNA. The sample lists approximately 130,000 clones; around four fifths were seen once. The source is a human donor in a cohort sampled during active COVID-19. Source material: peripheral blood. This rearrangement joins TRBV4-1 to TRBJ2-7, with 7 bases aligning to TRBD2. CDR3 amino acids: CASSQDTGGSSYEQYF. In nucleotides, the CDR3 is TGCGCCAGCAGCCAAGATACCGGGGGGAGCTCCTACGAGCAGTACTTC.